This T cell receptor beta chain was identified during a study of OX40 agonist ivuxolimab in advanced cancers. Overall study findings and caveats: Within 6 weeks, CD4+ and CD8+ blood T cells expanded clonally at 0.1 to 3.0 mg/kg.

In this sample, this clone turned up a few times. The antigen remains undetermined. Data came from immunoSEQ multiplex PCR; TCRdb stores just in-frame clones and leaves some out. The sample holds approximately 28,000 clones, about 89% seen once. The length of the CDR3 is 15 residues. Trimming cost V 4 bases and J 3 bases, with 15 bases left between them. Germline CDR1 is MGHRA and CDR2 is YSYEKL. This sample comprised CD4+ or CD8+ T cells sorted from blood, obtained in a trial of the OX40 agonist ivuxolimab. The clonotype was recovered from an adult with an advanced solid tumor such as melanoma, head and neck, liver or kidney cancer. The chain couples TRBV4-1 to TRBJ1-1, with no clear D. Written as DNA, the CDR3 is TGCGCCAGCAGCCCTAACTCTAATTGGGACACTGAAGCTTTCTTT. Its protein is CASSPNSNWDTEAFF.